Below, one T cell receptor beta chain is given with its context. This record belongs to a study of technical replicates of blood from a few donors. Germline lookup yields CDR1 SGHRS and CDR2 YFSETQ. The J segment lost 5 bases and the V segment lost 3 bases, leaving 7 bases of the junction unmatched. CDR3 length: 15 residues. The repertoire was sequenced with immunoSEQ multiplex PCR; TCRdb's copy has only in-frame clones and lacks some. The repertoire consists of 13,000 to 15,000 clones, with approximately 84% occurring once and the leading ten covering roughly a tenth. The chain combines TRBV5-1 with TRBJ2-2; TRBD1 aligns across 7 bases. The sequencing input was PBMCs. The clonotype was recovered from a human donor in good health. CDR3 in DNA: TGCGCCAGCAGCTCTGGGACAGAGGGGACCGGGGAGCTGTTTTTT. Protein: CASSSGTEGTGELFF.